This T cell receptor (beta chain) was profiled in a study of cytomegalovirus exposure and HLA in healthy donors. This clone is a singleton in its sample. The method was immunoSEQ multiplex PCR; TCRdb's version includes in-frame clones alone and lacks a portion of them. Of approximately 260,000 clones in the sample, around 88% were seen once. CDR1 is SGHAT, CDR2 FQNNGV, per germline. The CDR3 consists of 15 residues. V was trimmed by 6 bases and J by 7 bases, leaving 21 bases between them. This chain joins TRBV11-2 and TRBJ1-2, with D possibly being TRBD1 (6 bases). The sample comprised PBMCs. This receptor was obtained from a woman aged 25 to 45 in good health and CMV-seropositive. The CDR3 spells CASRQLEQGSGGYTF. The CDR3 coding sequence is TGTGCCAGCAGACAGCTAGAACAGGGATCCGGTGGCTACACCTTC. Together with reference TRBV11-2 and TRBJ1-2, the CDR3 gives the full variable domain: EAGVAQSPRYKIIEKRQSVAFWCNPISGHATLYWYQQILGQGPKLLIQFQNNGVVDDSQLPKDRFSAERLKGVDSTLKIQPAKLEDSAVYLCASRQLEQGSGGYTFGSGTRLTVV.